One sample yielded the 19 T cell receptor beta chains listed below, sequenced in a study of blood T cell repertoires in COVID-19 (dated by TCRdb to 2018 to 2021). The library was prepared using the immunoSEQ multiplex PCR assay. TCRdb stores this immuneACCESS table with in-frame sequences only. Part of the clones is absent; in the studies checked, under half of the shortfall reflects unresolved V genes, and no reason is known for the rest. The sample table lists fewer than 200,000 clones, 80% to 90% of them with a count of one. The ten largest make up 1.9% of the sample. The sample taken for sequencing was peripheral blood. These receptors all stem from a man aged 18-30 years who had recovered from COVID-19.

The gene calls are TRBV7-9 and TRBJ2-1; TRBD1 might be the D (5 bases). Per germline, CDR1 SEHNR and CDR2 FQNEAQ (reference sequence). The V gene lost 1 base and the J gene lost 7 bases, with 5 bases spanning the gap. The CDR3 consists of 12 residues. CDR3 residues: CASSLGQNEQFF. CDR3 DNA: TGTGCCAGCAGCTTAGGACAGAATGAGCAGTTCTTC.

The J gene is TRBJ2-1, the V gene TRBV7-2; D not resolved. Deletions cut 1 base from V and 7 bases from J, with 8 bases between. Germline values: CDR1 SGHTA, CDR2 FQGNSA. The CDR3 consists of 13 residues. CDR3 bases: TGTGCCAGCAGCTTAGGAGGAAGAAATGAGCAGTTCTTC. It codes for CASSLGGRNEQFF.

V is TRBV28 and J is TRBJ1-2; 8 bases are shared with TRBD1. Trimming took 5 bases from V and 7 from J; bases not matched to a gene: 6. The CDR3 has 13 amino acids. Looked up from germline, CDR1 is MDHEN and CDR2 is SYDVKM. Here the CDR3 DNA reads TGTGCCAGCAGTCCAAGGGACAGGCGTGGCTACACCTTC. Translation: CASSPRDRRGYTF.

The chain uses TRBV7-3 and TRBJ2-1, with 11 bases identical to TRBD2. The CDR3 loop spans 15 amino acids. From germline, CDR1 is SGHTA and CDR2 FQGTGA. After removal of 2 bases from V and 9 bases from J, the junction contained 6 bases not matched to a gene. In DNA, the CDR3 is TGTGCCAGCAGCTTACTAGCGGGAGGAGTAGGTGAGCAGTTCTTC. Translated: CASSLLAGGVGEQFF.

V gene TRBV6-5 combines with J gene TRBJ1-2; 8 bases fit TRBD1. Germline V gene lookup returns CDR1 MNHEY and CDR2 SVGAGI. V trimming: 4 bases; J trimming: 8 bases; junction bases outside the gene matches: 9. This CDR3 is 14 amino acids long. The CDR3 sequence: CASSLTGGTNGYTF. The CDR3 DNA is TGTGCCAGCAGTTTAACAGGGGGGACCAACGGCTACACCTTC.

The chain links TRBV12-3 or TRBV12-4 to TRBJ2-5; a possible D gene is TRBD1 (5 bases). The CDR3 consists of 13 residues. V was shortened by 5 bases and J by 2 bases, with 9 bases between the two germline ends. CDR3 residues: CASSRQLQETQYF. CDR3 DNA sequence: TGTGCCAGCAGTCGACAGCTACAAGAGACCCAGTACTTC.

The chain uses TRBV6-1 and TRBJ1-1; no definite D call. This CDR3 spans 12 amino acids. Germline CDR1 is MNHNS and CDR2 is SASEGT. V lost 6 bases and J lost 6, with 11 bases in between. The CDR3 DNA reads TGTGCCAGCAGCGGGAGTGGGGCTGAAGCTTTCTTT. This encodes CASSGSGAEAFF.

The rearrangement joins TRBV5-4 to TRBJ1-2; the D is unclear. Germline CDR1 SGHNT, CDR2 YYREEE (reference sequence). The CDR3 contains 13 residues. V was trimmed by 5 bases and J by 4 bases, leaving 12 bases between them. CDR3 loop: CASRPGNSYGYTF. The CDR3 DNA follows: TGTGCCAGCAGACCGGGGAACAGCTATGGCTACACCTTC.

CDR3 nucleotide sequence: TGTGCCACCAGCAGTCGAGTAACTATAGACTTATCTTACACAGATACGCAGTATTTT. Translation gives CATSSRVTIDLSYTDTQYF. The chain has TRBV15 and TRBJ2-3; D is undetermined. Germline-derived CDR1 and CDR2 are LNHNV and YYDKDF (reference sequence). CDR3 size: 19 residues. V lost 3 bases, J lost 2 bases, and 24 bases lay in between. Based on the CDR3 plus reference TRBV15 and TRBJ2-3, the full variable domain is DAMVIQNPRYQVTQFGKPVTLSCSQTLNHNVMYWYQQKSSQAPKLLFHYYDKDFNNEADTPDNFQSRRPNTSFCFLDIRSPGLGDTAMYLCATSSRVTIDLSYTDTQYFGPGTRLTVL.

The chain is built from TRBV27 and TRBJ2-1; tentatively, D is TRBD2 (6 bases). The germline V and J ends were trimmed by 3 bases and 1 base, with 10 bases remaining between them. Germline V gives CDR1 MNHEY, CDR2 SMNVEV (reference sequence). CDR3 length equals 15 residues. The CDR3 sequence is CASSFWRESYNEQFF. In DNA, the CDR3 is TGTGCCAGCAGTTTTTGGAGGGAGTCCTACAATGAGCAGTTCTTC.

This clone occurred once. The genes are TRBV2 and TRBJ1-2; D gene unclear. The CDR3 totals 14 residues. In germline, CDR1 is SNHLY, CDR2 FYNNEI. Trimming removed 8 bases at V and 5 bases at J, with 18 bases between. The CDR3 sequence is CASEGRRLEYGYTF. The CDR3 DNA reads TGTGCCAGCGAGGGCAGGAGGCTGGAATATGGCTACACCTTC.

The CDR3 DNA follows: TGTGCCAGCAGTTACCTAGCGGTCAAGGGTGGGGAGCTGTTTTTT. Its protein is CASSYLAVKGGELFF. J is TRBJ2-2 and V is TRBV6-2 or TRBV6-3, with 7 bases matching TRBD2. J gave up 8 bases and V 2 bases, and 8 bases lay outside the gene matches. Germline loops: CDR1 MNHEY, CDR2 SVGEGT. The CDR3 sequence is 15 residues long.

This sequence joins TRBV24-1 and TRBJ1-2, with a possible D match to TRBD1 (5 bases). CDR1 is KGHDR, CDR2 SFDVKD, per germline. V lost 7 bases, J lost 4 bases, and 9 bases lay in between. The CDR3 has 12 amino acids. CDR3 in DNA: TGTGCCACCAGGGGGCCAGGCTATGGCTACACCTTC. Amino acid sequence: CATRGPGYGYTF.

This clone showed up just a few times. The CDR3: CASSPGTSTDTQYF. The CDR3 DNA follows: TGCGCCAGCAGCCCGGGGACTAGCACAGATACGCAGTATTTT. The chain combines TRBV5-1 with TRBJ2-3, with D tentatively TRBD2 (6 bases). The CDR3 covers 14 residues. V dropped 4 bases and J dropped 0 bases, with 9 bases sitting between them. The germline gives CDR1 SGHRS, CDR2 YFSETQ.

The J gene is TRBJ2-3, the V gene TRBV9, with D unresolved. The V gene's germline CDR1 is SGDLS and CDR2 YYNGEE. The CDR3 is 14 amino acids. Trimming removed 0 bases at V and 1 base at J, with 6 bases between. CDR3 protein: CASSVGPGTDTQYF. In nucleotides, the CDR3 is TGTGCCAGCAGCGTAGGCCCAGGCACAGATACGCAGTATTTT. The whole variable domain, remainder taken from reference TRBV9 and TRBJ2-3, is DSGVTQTPKHLITATGQRVTLRCSPRSGDLSVYWYQQSLDQGLQFLIQYYNGEERAKGNILERFSAQQFPDLHSELNLSSLELGDSALYFCASSVGPGTDTQYFGPGTRLTVL.

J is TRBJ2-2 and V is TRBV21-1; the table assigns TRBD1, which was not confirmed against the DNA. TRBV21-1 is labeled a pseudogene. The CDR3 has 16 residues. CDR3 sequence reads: CASSFCSQGNTGELFF. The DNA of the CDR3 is TGTGCCAGCAGCTTCTGCTCACAGGGGAACACCGGGGAGCTGTTTTTT.

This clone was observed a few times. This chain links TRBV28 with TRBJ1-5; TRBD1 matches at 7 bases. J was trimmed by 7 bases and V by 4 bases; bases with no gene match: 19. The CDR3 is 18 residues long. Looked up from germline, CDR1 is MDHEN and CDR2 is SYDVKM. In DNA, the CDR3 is TGTGCCAGCAGTTCAGGAGCGCGCTCGGGACAGCTTGGGCAGCCCCAGCATTTT. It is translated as CASSSGARSGQLGQPQHF.

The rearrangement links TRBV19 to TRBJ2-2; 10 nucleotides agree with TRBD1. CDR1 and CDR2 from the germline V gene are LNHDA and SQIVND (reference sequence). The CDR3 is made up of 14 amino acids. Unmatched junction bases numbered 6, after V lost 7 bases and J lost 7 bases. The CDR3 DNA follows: TGTGCCAGTAAAGTGACAGGGGGCCTCGGGGAGCTGTTTTTT. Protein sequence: CASKVTGGLGELFF.

CDR3 coding DNA: TGTGCCAGCAGCCCGAGGGTTAGCAATCAGCCCCAGCATTTT. Its protein is CASSPRVSNQPQHF. The chain joins TRBV7-6 to TRBJ1-5; D not certain. V gave up 5 bases and J gave up 0 bases, with 8 bases separating them. CDR3 length: 14 residues. Per the germline V gene, CDR1 is SGHVS and CDR2 is FNYEAQ.